The rows below give T cell receptor beta chains drawn from one sample of a study of graft-versus-host responses after intestinal transplantation. These receptors' targets are unknown. Profiling relied on immunoSEQ multiplex PCR, and the TCRdb table lists in-frame clones only, not all of them. The repertoire includes tens of thousands of clones, 93% of them detected once, and about 2% sits in the top ten. Specimen: unstimulated CD8+ T cells sorted from spleen or lymph node cells, collected before intestinal transplant. These receptors originate from a human donor who received an intestinal transplant. Each CDR3 is given with its conserved first and last residue. A D gene is named only where the DNA matches it firmly. For some rows the clone size is stated as once, few or many, or as a class when expanded; others skip it.

D gene | J gene | V gene | clone size | CDR3 length | CDR3 DNA | CDR3 protein
NA | TRBJ1-1 | TRBV27 | once | 14 | TGTGCCAGCAGTTTAGGGCTGAGCAACACTGAAGCTTTCTTT | CASSLGLSNTEAFF
TRBD1 | TRBJ1-1 | TRBV29-1 | NA | 13 | TGCAGCGCCCAGACAGGGGATGGTGCTGAAGCTTTCTTT | CSAQTGDGAEAFF
TRBD1 | TRBJ1-5 | TRBV7-8 | NA | 17 | TGTGCCAGCAGCAAGGGACAGGCGCCGATCGGAAATCAGCCCCAGCATTTT | CASSKGQAPIGNQPQHF
TRBD1 | TRBJ2-7 | TRBV7-7 | NA | 15 | TGTGCCAGCAGCCTAGGGACAGGGCCTTCCTACGAGCAGTACTTC | CASSLGTGPSYEQYF
NA | TRBJ1-1 | TRBV7-9 | NA | 14 | TGTGCCAGCAGCTTAGGTGCAGGGCTCACTGAAGCTTTCTTT | CASSLGAGLTEAFF
NA | TRBJ2-3 | TRBV19 | NA | 15 | TGTGCCAGTAGTAGGACAGTCGCTAGCACAGATACGCAGTATTTT | CASSRTVASTDTQYF
TRBD2 | TRBJ2-3 | TRBV2 | NA | 14 | TGTGCCAGCTTAAGCCTAGCGGGCACAGATACGCAGTATTTT | CASLSLAGTDTQYF
NA | TRBJ2-1 | TRBV2 | NA | 16 | TGTGCCATTCCGACCCTTGTGCCGGGGGGCCTCAATGAGCAGTTCTTC | CAIPTLVPGGLNEQFF
TRBD2 | TRBJ2-5 | TRBV2 | once | 16 | TGTGCCGGAAAACTAGCGGGGGGCGATATCCGAGAGACCCAGTACTTC | CAGKLAGGDIRETQYF
NA | TRBJ2-7 | TRBV21-1 | NA | 14 | TGTGCCAGCACCCCCTTCTCCGAGGCCTACGAGCAGTACTTC | CASTPFSEAYEQYF
NA | TRBJ2-2 | TRBV30 | NA | 14 | TGTGCCTGGAGTGTAACTCTCGACACCGGGGAGCTGTTTTTT | CAWSVTLDTGELFF
NA | TRBJ2-1 | TRBV14 | NA | 13 | TGTGCCCACACCCGTCGCAGGTCCGGTGAGCAGTTCTTC | CAHTRRRSGEQFF
TRBD1 | TRBJ2-7 | TRBV30 | NA | 14 | TGTGCCTGGATGGCGCAGACAGGGCCTCGGGAGCAGTACTTC | CAWMAQTGPREQYF
TRBD1 | TRBJ2-7 | TRBV4-3 | NA | 15 | TGCGCCAGCAGCCAAGAAGGGACAGGCACCTACGAGCAGTACTTC | CASSQEGTGTYEQYF
NA | TRBJ1-1 | TRBV27 | NA | 15 | TGTGCCAGCAGTTTGACTTTTCCAGGGGAAACTGAAGCTTTCTTT | CASSLTFPGETEAFF
NA | TRBJ2-1 | TRBV7-6 | once | 16 | TGTGCCAGCAGCTTAAGGGGGGGCGGCTCCTACAATGAGCAGTTCTTC | CASSLRGGGSYNEQFF
TRBD1 | TRBJ2-7 | TRBV27 | once | 14 | TGTGCCAGCAGTGCGACAGGGCCTACCTACGAGCAGTACTTC | CASSATGPTYEQYF
NA | TRBJ1-1 | TRBV19 | NA | 18 | TGTGCCAGTAGTACCTGGAGAAAGGACAGTCGGGAGAACACTGAAGCTTTCTTT | CASSTWRKDSRENTEAFF
NA | TRBJ2-1 | TRBV7-2 | NA | 14 | TGTGCCAGCAGCTTACTTCGGGGGGCCGATGAGCAGTTCTTC | CASSLLRGADEQFF
TRBD2 | TRBJ2-7 | TRBV29-1 | NA | 13 | TGCAGCGTTGGCGGGGGGGACTCCTACGAGCAGTACTTC | CSVGGGDSYEQYF
TRBD1 | TRBJ1-6 | TRBV27 | NA | 15 | TGTGCCAGCAGTTCGACAGGGGGTAACCTTTCACCCCTCCACTTT | CASSSTGGNLSPLHF
TRBD1 | TRBJ2-5 | TRBV18 | once | 15 | TGTGCCAGCTCACCTCCGGGGCAGGGGGCAGAGACCCAGTACTTC | CASSPPGQGAETQYF
TRBD1 | TRBJ2-7 | TRBV27 | NA | 16 | TGTGCCAGCAGTACAACCAGGGGGCCTCGTTTCTACGAGCAGTACTTC | CASSTTRGPRFYEQYF
NA | TRBJ1-2 | TRBV15 | NA | 14 | TGTGCCACCAGCAGAGAACGCGGGGGCTATGGCTACACCTTC | CATSRERGGYGYTF
TRBD1 | TRBJ1-6 | TRBV4-3 | NA | 15 | TGCGCCAGCAGCCACGGGACAGGGAATAATTCACCCCTCCACTTT | CASSHGTGNNSPLHF
NA | TRBJ2-3 | TRBV7-8 | NA | 15 | TGTGCCAGCAGCTTATTAGACTCTAGCACAGATACGCAGTATTTT | CASSLLDSSTDTQYF
TRBD2 | TRBJ2-1 | TRBV13 | NA | 16 | TGTGCCAGCAGCCCCGGACTAGCGGGGTTATACAATGAGCAGTTCTTC | CASSPGLAGLYNEQFF
TRBD1 | TRBJ2-7 | TRBV4-3 | NA | 16 | TGCGCCAGCAGCCAAGATCTGACAGGGACGGCCTACGAGCAGTACTTC | CASSQDLTGTAYEQYF
TRBD1 | TRBJ2-7 | TRBV5-6 | NA | 14 | TGTGCCAGCAGCCAAGGGACAGTCGAATACGAGCAGTACTTC | CASSQGTVEYEQYF
NA | TRBJ1-2 | TRBV2 | few | 13 | TGTGCCAGCAGTGACGGTGGGGGGTATGGCTACACCTTC | CASSDGGGYGYTF
TRBD1 | TRBJ2-1 | TRBV27 | NA | 13 | TGTGCCAGCAGGTCGGACAGGGCGAATGAGCAGTTCTTC | CASRSDRANEQFF
TRBD1 | TRBJ1-2 | TRBV4-3 | few | 14 | TGCGCCAGCAGCCCGGACAGGGCAGTCTATGGCTACACCTTC | CASSPDRAVYGYTF
NA | TRBJ2-7 | TRBV19 | NA | 16 | TGTGCCAGTAGTATTGATCTTGGCGGACAGACCGACGAGCAGTACTTC | CASSIDLGGQTDEQYF
TRBD1 | TRBJ2-7 | TRBV6-6 | few | 15 | TGTGCCAGCATCTTAACTCGGGACAGGCCCTACGAGCAGTACTTC | CASILTRDRPYEQYF
TRBD1 | TRBJ2-1 | TRBV7-6 | NA | 15 | TGTGCCAGCAGCGTCTACCGGGACAGGAACAATGAGCAGTTCTTC | CASSVYRDRNNEQFF
NA | TRBJ1-5 | TRBV6-1 | NA | 16 | TGTGCCAGCAGTGAAGGGCAGGGTGGGAGCAATCAGCCCCAGCATTTT | CASSEGQGGSNQPQHF
TRBD2 | TRBJ2-1 | TRBV30 | NA | 19 | TGTGCCGGGTCCACCAGCGGGGTTGTCTTGGTCCCCCTCAACAATGAGCAGTTCTTC | CAGSTSGVVLVPLNNEQFF
NA | TRBJ2-7 | TRBV9 | NA | 14 | TGTGCCAGCAGCGTAGGTGGAGGCACCTACGAGCAGTACTTC | CASSVGGGTYEQYF
NA | TRBJ2-7 | TRBV11-2 | NA | 15 | TGTGCCAGCAGCTCTTGGGGTCGCGACAGTTACGAGCAGTACTTC | CASSSWGRDSYEQYF
TRBD1 | TRBJ1-2 | TRBV29-1 | NA | 16 | TGCAGCGTTGAGGGGGACAGGGGGATGTATGTGAGTGGCTACACCTTC | CSVEGDRGMYVSGYTF
NA | TRBJ1-1 | TRBV7-9 | NA | 12 | TGTGCCAGCAGCTTAGCAGCCGGGGAAGCTTTCTTT | CASSLAAGEAFF
TRBD1 | TRBJ1-5 | TRBV27 | once | 18 | TGTGCCAGCAGTTTTCCGACAGGGAAGTACCTTAGCAATCAGCCCCAGCATTTT | CASSFPTGKYLSNQPQHF
NA | TRBJ2-7 | TRBV9 | NA | 11 | TGTGCCAGCAGCCCCGGCTACGAGCAGTACTTC | CASSPGYEQYF
TRBD2 | TRBJ2-7 | TRBV2 | NA | 15 | TGTGCCAGCAGTGAACGCGGGGGGGCCTCCTACGAGCAGTACTTC | CASSERGGASYEQYF
NA | TRBJ2-7 | TRBV5-8 | NA | 13 | TGTGCCAGCAGCTTAAGACGGACTACCGAGCAGTACTTC | CASSLRRTTEQYF
TRBD1 | TRBJ2-1 | TRBV4-3 | NA | 16 | TGCGCCAGCAGCCAAGCCGGGACAGGGAGGTACAATGAGCAGTTCTTC | CASSQAGTGRYNEQFF
NA | TRBJ2-7 | TRBV7-9 | few | 13 | TGTGCCAGCAGCTCAGACAGAAGCTACGAGCAGTACTTC | CASSSDRSYEQYF
TRBD1 | TRBJ1-2 | TRBV7-7 | NA | 13 | TGTGCCAGCAGTGCTAAGCGACAGGGTCTCTACACCTTC | CASSAKRQGLYTF
TRBD1 | TRBJ2-1 | TRBV7-9 | NA | 15 | TGTGCCAGCAGCTACGTCAGACAGGGGTACAATGAGCAGTTCTTC | CASSYVRQGYNEQFF
NA | TRBJ2-7 | TRBV4-3 | NA | 13 | TGCGCCAGCAGCCAAGATTTGGCGGGATGGCAGTACTTC | CASSQDLAGWQYF
TRBD1 | TRBJ1-3 | TRBV4-1 | NA | 20 | TGCGCCAGCAGCCAGGGGTCTCTTCGGGACAGGGCAAGCTCTGGAAACACCATATATTTT | CASSQGSLRDRASSGNTIYF
NA | TRBJ1-3 | TRBV13 | NA | 16 | TGTGCCAGCAGCTTATTGTTAACGGGCTCTGGAAACACCATATATTTT | CASSLLLTGSGNTIYF
NA | TRBJ2-6 | TRBV7-6 | NA | 18 | TGTGCCAGCAGCTTCAACACAGGGTCCTTGGCCGGGGCCAACGTCCTGACTTTC | CASSFNTGSLAGANVLTF